Presented here are 20 T cell receptor beta chains from one specimen sequenced in a study of CD8+CD57+ T cells in acquired aplastic anemia. Sequenced patients had shown CD8+CD57+ cell expansion by flow cytometry. Both TCR beta VDJ combination and CDR3 sequence profiling were carried out. Genomic DNA was the template for this profiling. MiXCR, run by TCRdb on the reads, gives a single entry per CDR3 protein. This table holds 130,000 or so distinct CDR3 sequences, nearly 40% found once. The sample was sorted CD4+, CD8+, or CD8+CD57+ T cells (not recorded which) from PBMCs. Receptors originate from a human donor with aplastic anemia.

This clonotype was counted ten times or more. The chain links TRBV10-3 to TRBJ2-6, with TRBD1 matching 10 bases. The V gene's germline CDR1 is ENHRY and CDR2 SYGVKD. V lost 3 bases, J lost 2 bases, and 4 bases stayed unmatched. This CDR3 has 17 amino acids. The CDR3 DNA follows: TGTGCCATCAGTGACCGACAGGGGGCGACTGGGGCCAACGTCCTGACTTTC. Translation gives CAISDRQGATGANVLTF.

The chain is built from TRBV19 and TRBJ2-3; TRBD2 agrees at 8 bases. V trimming: 6 bases; J trimming: 1 base; junction bases outside the gene matches: 6. The germline gives CDR1 LNHDA, CDR2 SQIVND (reference sequence). This CDR3 is 15 amino acids long. Here the CDR3 reads CASSIGGDRTDTQYF. The DNA of the CDR3 is TGTGCCAGTAGCATCGGGGGGGATCGCACAGATACGCAGTATTTT.

V and J are TRBV24-1 and TRBJ2-7; D is possibly TRBD2 (5 bases). The CDR3 is 14 amino acids. Looked up from germline, CDR1 is KGHDR and CDR2 is SFDVKD. Between the trimmed V and J ends, which lost 6 bases and 0 bases, there was a span of 11 bases. The CDR3 is CATSSSGVSYEQYF. In nucleotides, the CDR3 is TGTGCCACCAGTTCATCCGGGGTCTCCTACGAGCAGTACTTC.

The chain recombines TRBV5-8 with TRBJ2-2; 8 positions match TRBD1. CDR3 length: 15 residues. Germline trimming cut 4 bases from V and 5 bases from J; bases unmatched to any gene: 7. Germline values: CDR1 SGHTS, CDR2 YDEGEE. CDR3 protein: CASSPGQGFTGELFF. As DNA, the CDR3 is TGTGCCAGCAGCCCAGGACAGGGATTTACCGGGGAGCTGTTTTTT.

The CDR3 spells CASSLKPGAETQYF. CDR3 bases: TGTGCCAGCAGCCTAAAGCCGGGGGCTGAGACCCAGTACTTC. The chain recombines TRBV4-2 with TRBJ2-5; D possibly uses TRBD1 or TRBD2 (6 bases each). The germline V gene has CDR1 LGHNA and CDR2 YNFKEQ. This CDR3 region has 14 residues. The V end lost 4 bases, the J end lost 5 bases, and 14 bases lay between the germline ends.

In its sample, this clonotype was seen many times. V and J are TRBV19 and TRBJ2-4; D is undetermined. The germline V gene encodes CDR1 LNHDA and CDR2 SQIVND (reference sequence). V gave up 4 bases and J gave up 0 bases, with 16 bases separating them. This CDR3 has 17 residues. The CDR3 protein is CASSRGRTLLAKNIQYF. CDR3 DNA sequence: TGTGCCAGTAGTAGAGGCAGAACCTTACTAGCCAAAAACATTCAGTACTTC.

CDR3 sequence: CAGTRVTGTGELFF. CDR3 in DNA: TGTGCCGGCACGAGGGTAACGGGCACCGGGGAGCTGTTTTTT. The chain has TRBV7-9 and TRBJ2-2; maybe TRBD2 (5 bases). V lost 11 bases and J lost 4, with 17 bases in between. The CDR3 sequence is 14 residues long. Germline CDR1 is SEHNR and CDR2 is FQNEAQ (reference sequence). The complete variable domain, with remaining parts taken from reference TRBV7-9 and TRBJ2-2, reads DTGVSQNPRHKITKRGQNVTFRCDPISEHNRLYWYRQTLGQGPEFLTYFQNEAQLEKSRLLSDRFSAERPKGSFSTLEIQRTEQGDSAMYLCAGTRVTGTGELFFGEGSRLTVL.

In the case of this clonotype: The junction and the germline gene differ at one end; a read error may be behind it. V and J are TRBV6-5 and TRBJ2-1; 9 bases match TRBD2. This CDR3 has 13 amino acids. CDR1 is MNHEY, CDR2 SVGAGI, per germline. The CDR3 reads CAISEGLADEQFF. In DNA, the CDR3 is TGTGCCATCAGTGAGGGACTAGCCGATGAGCAGTTCTTC.

On this clonotype itself: A single base separates this from a much larger clone, so it may be a read error. The J gene is TRBJ1-3, the V gene TRBV28; D gene unclear. Trimming left V 7 bases short and J 9 bases short, with 13 bases between. Germline V CDR1 and CDR2: MDHEN, SYDVKM. This CDR3 is 12 amino acids long. In DNA form, the CDR3 reads TGTGCCAGCAAGAGAGAGCGGGGCACCATATATTTT. This sequence encodes CASKRERGTIYF.

This clonotype was detected ten times or more. The chain carries TRBV5-1 and TRBJ2-1, with 9 bases lining up with TRBD2. Per germline, CDR1 SGHRS and CDR2 YFSETQ. The V gene end was trimmed by 4 bases and the J gene end by 5 bases; junction bases not matched to a gene: 7. The CDR3 runs 15 residues. CDR3 sequence (DNA): TGCGCCAGCAGCCTTGCGGGGGGGAAACACAATGAGCAGTTCTTC. Translation gives CASSLAGGKHNEQFF.

The chain joins TRBV24-1 to TRBJ1-2, with TRBD1 identical over 8 bases. Per germline, CDR1 KGHDR and CDR2 SFDVKD. The CDR3 length is 14 residues. V was pared by 4 bases and J by 8 bases, with 8 bases of the junction left unmatched. The chain's CDR3 is CATSDHGQGKGYTF. For the CDR3, the DNA is TGTGCCACCAGTGACCATGGACAGGGTAAAGGCTACACCTTC.

The table lists this clonotype with many counts. This chain joins TRBV9 and TRBJ2-3; TRBD1 aligns across 11 bases. This CDR3 is built from 16 residues. From germline, CDR1 is SGDLS and CDR2 YYNGEE. With 4 bases clipped from V and 4 bases from J, the junction kept 8 bases outside the gene matches. The DNA for the CDR3 is TGTGCCAGCAGCCGGACAGGGGGCTATGGGGCAGATACGCAGTATTTT. Protein: CASSRTGGYGADTQYF.

The gene calls are TRBV20-1 and TRBJ2-3, with D perhaps matching TRBD1 (6 bases). The CDR3 sequence is 12 residues long. Trimming left V 6 bases short and J 6 bases short, with 13 bases between. Germline CDR1 and CDR2: DFQATT and SNEGSKA (reference sequence). The CDR3 sequence: CSARQVADTQYF. CDR3 DNA: TGCAGTGCCAGACAGGTAGCGGATACGCAGTATTTT.

Points on this clonotype: A much larger clone differs by one base, so this may be a read error. The CDR3 DNA follows: TGTGCCAGCAGAAGGAGCTCCGGAGCCTCCTACGAGCAGTACTTC. Translation gives CASRRSSGASYEQYF. The chain has TRBV6-2 or TRBV6-3 and TRBJ2-7; no definite D call. The CDR3 covers 15 residues. V lost 6 bases to trimming and J lost 0 bases, with 15 bases between them. The germline CDR1 and CDR2 sequences are MNHEY and SVGEGT.

The CDR3: CASSPPGTGVVGYTF. The CDR3 DNA reads TGTGCCAGCAGTCCCCCGGGGACAGGGGTGGTTGGCTACACCTTC. The chain is built from TRBV12-3 or TRBV12-4 and TRBJ1-2; 10 nucleotides line up with TRBD1. This CDR3 has 15 amino acids. Unmatched junction bases numbered 10, after V lost 5 bases and J lost 7 bases.

The gene calls are TRBV11-2 and TRBJ2-5, with D maybe TRBD2 (6 bases). Germline assignment: CDR1 SGHAT and CDR2 FQNNGV. This CDR3 comprises 16 residues. V was trimmed by 4 bases and J by 0 bases, leaving 15 bases between them. In DNA form, the CDR3 reads TGTGCCAGCAGCTCCTGGGGGGTAGGGTACCAAGAGACCCAGTACTTC. It is translated as CASSSWGVGYQETQYF. Combining the CDR3 with reference TRBV11-2 and TRBJ2-5 gives the whole variable domain EAGVAQSPRYKIIEKRQSVAFWCNPISGHATLYWYQQILGQGPKLLIQFQNNGVVDDSQLPKDRFSAERLKGVDSTLKIQPAKLEDSAVYLCASSSWGVGYQETQYFGPGTRLLVL.

A few counts support this clonotype. The rearrangement uses TRBV12-3 or TRBV12-4 and TRBJ2-6; 7 positions agree with TRBD1. V trimming: 2 bases; J trimming: 0 bases; junction bases outside the gene matches: 7. The CDR3 length is 18 residues. The CDR3 loop is CASSLSGTVISGANVLTF. The CDR3 coding sequence is TGTGCCAGCAGTTTATCCGGGACAGTTATCTCTGGGGCCAACGTCCTGACTTTC.

This clonotype was detected many times. The chain combines TRBV19 with TRBJ2-6; D unclear. The germline gives CDR1 LNHDA, CDR2 SQIVND (reference sequence). The CDR3 runs 17 residues. The ends were cut back, 3 bases at V and 0 bases at J, with 12 bases in the middle. CDR3 amino acids: CASSMETVLSGANVLTF. CDR3 sequence (DNA): TGTGCCAGTAGTATGGAGACGGTTCTCTCTGGGGCCAACGTCCTGACTTTC.

This clonotype was seen repeatedly, ten times or more. V and J are TRBV10-1 and TRBJ2-2; TRBD1 matches at 7 bases. In germline, CDR1 is WNHNN, CDR2 SYGVQD (reference sequence). Trimming cost V 5 bases and J 5 bases; bases outside gene matches: 5. The CDR3 is made up of 14 amino acids. The DNA of the CDR3 is TGCGCCAGCAGTCGACAGGGTGGGACCGGGGAGCTGTTTTTT. Translating gives CASSRQGGTGELFF.

This clonotype turned up a few times. This rearrangement joins TRBV6-1 to TRBJ2-7; 11 positions agree with TRBD1. Germline CDR1 and CDR2: MNHNS and SASEGT. The CDR3 runs 17 residues. The V and J ends lost 3 bases and 6 bases, in that order; junction bases with no gene match: 13. The CDR3 region has the DNA TGTGCCAGCAGTGAGGTGGGACAGGGGGGAAGGAGCTGCGAGCAGTACTTC. Translated, it gives CASSEVGQGGRSCEQYF.